Sequencing of this TCR beta chain was carried out in a study of blood T cell repertoires in COVID-19. Across the study: The United States, Italy and Spain provided the acute and convalescent COVID-19 samples. PBMCs, B-cell-depleted T cells, or T cells were the source of the cDNA or gDNA that made up the material.

Germline CDR1 and CDR2: LNHDA and SQIVND (reference sequence). The V and J ends lost 7 bases and 3 bases respectively, with 18 bases between them. The CDR3 length is 15 residues. Original data processing: Amplification of reference gene primers was used by the study to estimate nucleated cell counts. Here immunoSEQ multiplex PCR was the method, and the copy in TCRdb shows in-frame clones only, minus some. The V and J calls and clone size come from that table; D and trimming were worked out from the DNA. In the table there are some 120,000 clones, approximately 87% of which are singletons. Sequenced material: peripheral blood. This chain connects TRBV19 to TRBJ1-1; D perhaps matches TRBD1 (5 bases). This TCR derives from a man aged 25 to 40 with acute or convalescent COVID-19. In nucleotides, the CDR3 is TGTGCCAGTAAAGGTAATCGGGGGGAGGACACTGAAGCTTTCTTT. It encodes CASKGNRGEDTEAFF.